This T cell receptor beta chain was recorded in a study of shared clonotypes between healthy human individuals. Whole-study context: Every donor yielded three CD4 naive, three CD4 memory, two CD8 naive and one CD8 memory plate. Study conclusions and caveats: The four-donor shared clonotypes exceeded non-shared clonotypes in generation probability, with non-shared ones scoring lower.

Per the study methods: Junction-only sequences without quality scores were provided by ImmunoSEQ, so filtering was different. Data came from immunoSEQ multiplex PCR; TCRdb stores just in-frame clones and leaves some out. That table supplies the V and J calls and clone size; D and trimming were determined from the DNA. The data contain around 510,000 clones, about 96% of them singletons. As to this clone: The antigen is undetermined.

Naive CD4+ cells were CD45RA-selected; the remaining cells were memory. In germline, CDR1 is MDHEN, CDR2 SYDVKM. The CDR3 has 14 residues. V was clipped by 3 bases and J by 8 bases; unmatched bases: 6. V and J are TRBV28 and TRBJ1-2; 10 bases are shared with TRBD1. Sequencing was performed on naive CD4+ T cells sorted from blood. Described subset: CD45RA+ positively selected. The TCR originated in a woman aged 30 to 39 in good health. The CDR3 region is CASSLPGTGEGYTF. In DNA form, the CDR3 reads TGTGCCAGCAGTTTGCCCGGGACAGGGGAAGGCTACACCTTC.